Reported below is one T cell receptor beta chain. Its target is unknown. This entry comes from a study of CXCR3-negative and CXCR3-positive naive CD8 T cells. The wider study: Sequencing brought in 150 million or so TRB reads altogether, and each library got about 1.5 +/- 0.3 million.

5' RACE that incorporated UMI labels was used to prepare the TRB cDNA libraries. TCRdb reprocessed the 5' RACE reads; each CDR3 protein has one entry and no DNA is given. The repertoire shows around 63,000 distinct CDR3 sequences; the top ten hold around 5%. The length of the CDR3 is 14 residues. Triplicate approximately 300,000-cell sorts were made of each CD8+ T cell subset. General observations from the study: CXCR3-expressing naive cells carried TRB CDR3s more hydrophobic than those of CXCR3-negative naive cells.

The source of this sequence is a human donor in good health. Some clones in this sample may be carry-over from other donors' samples. The chain links TRBV12-3 or TRBV12-4 to TRBJ1-1. Sequencing was performed on naive CXCR3+ CD8+ T cells from blood. Subset indicated: CD45RO-CCR7+CD27+CD95- naive CD8+ T cells expressing CXCR3 (TNR3+). The CDR3 loop reads CASTEGRMNTEAFF.